The TCR beta chain described here comes from a study of PD-1 blockade in classical Hodgkin lymphoma. Relapse was seen in all patients after autologous stem cell transplantation, and brentuximab vedotin exposure was variable. General study points: Initiation of nivolumab under 1 year after ASCT led to exclusion of patients.

In the case of this clone: Its antigen is currently unknown.

The ends were cut back, 5 bases at V and 5 bases at J, with 25 bases in the middle. The V gene's germline CDR1 is SGHNT and CDR2 YENEEA. This CDR3 spans 18 amino acids. The method was immunoSEQ multiplex PCR; TCRdb's version includes in-frame clones alone and lacks a portion of them. This table has 45,000 to 50,000 clones, less than 85% appearing once. The source material was peripheral blood mononuclear cells (PBMCs), sampled before the second cycle of nivolumab. This clonotype originated in a human donor with classical Hodgkin lymphoma. This chain uses TRBV11-3 with TRBJ2-1; D call uncertain. The CDR3 sequence: CASSPRLRKTTFNNEQFF. The CDR3 DNA reads as TGTGCCAGCAGCCCCCGTTTGAGGAAGACCACGTTTAACAATGAGCAGTTCTTC.